The following is a T cell receptor beta chain sequence with its context. This record comes from a study of monozygotic twins with inflammatory bowel disease. The CDR3 has 15 amino acids. The V gene's germline CDR1 is DFQATT and CDR2 SNEGSKA (reference sequence). TCRdb re-analyzed the 5' RACE reads; it lists each CDR3 protein once, without DNA. The specimen's table records more than 110,000 distinct CDR3 sequences. This chain joins TRBV20-1 and TRBJ2-7; lacking DNA, the TRBD2 call made by TCRdb goes unchecked. This TCR derives from a human donor with ulcerative colitis or Crohn's disease, or a healthy co-twin of an affected twin (not recorded which). Sequencing input: blood. Here the CDR3 reads CSARDSIKAGDEQYF.